These 13 T cell receptor beta chains were all obtained from the same sample, sequenced in a study of PD-1 blockade in mismatch repair-deficient tumors. The antigens of these receptors remain unknown. Time point here: approximately ten-day in vitro stimulation with candidate neoantigen peptide 3. Sequenced by immunoSEQ multiplex PCR; TCRdb stores in-frame clones only, minus some. Here the sample spans 10,000 or so clones, around nine tenths being singletons. The specimen was cells cultured in vitro, collected from a patient treated with pembrolizumab. These receptors all come from an adult with mismatch repair-deficient cancer.

This clone has a handful of counts. V is TRBV30 and J is TRBJ2-2; D gene ambiguous. The CDR3 is 10 amino acids. The V and J ends lost 0 bases and 7 bases respectively, with 0 bases between them. Germline CDR1 GTSNPN, CDR2 SVGIG (reference sequence). CDR3 bases: TGTGCCTGGAGTGTCGGGGAGCTGTTTTTT. Translating gives CAWSVGELFF. Looking up the rest from reference TRBV30 and TRBJ2-2 gives the full variable domain: SQTIHQWPATLVQPVGSPLSLECTVEGTSNPNLYWYRQAAGRGLQLLFYSVGIGQISSEVPQNLSASRPQDRQFILSSKKLLLSDSGFYLCAWSVGELFFGEGSRLTVL.

The chain recombines TRBV5-1 with TRBJ1-1; unclear D gene. V was trimmed by 0 bases and J by 3 bases, leaving 6 bases between them. This CDR3 is built from 13 residues. Per germline, CDR1 SGHRS and CDR2 YFSETQ. CDR3 sequence reads: CASSLVRDTEAFF. In DNA form, the CDR3 reads TGCGCCAGCAGCTTGGTCCGGGACACTGAAGCTTTCTTT.

V usage is TRBV9 and J usage is TRBJ1-2, with D unclear. Trimming took 0 bases from V and 2 from J, leaving 8 bases between them. The length of the CDR3 is 14 residues. Germline V gene data show CDR1 as SGDLS and CDR2 as YYNGEE. The CDR3 DNA reads as TGTGCCAGCAGCGTAGAAGGAAGAAACTATGGCTACACCTTC. Its translation: CASSVEGRNYGYTF.

This chain joins TRBV28 and TRBJ1-1; 8 bases agree with TRBD1. The germline V gene has CDR1 MDHEN and CDR2 SYDVKM. The V and J ends lost 3 bases and 1 base, in that order; junction bases with no gene match: 13. The CDR3 contains 18 residues. CDR3 sequence reads: CASSLGGTGGLWNTEAFF. The CDR3 bases are TGTGCCAGCAGTTTGGGAGGGACAGGCGGCTTATGGAACACTGAAGCTTTCTTT.

The chain employs TRBV7-2 and TRBJ2-7; 12 bases agree with TRBD2. V trimming: 5 bases; J trimming: 0 bases; junction bases outside the gene matches: 2. Germline V gives CDR1 SGHTA, CDR2 FQGNSA. The length of the CDR3 is 15 residues. CDR3 region: CASSRTSGNSYEQYF. The CDR3 nucleotides read TGTGCCAGCAGCCGGACTAGCGGGAACTCCTACGAGCAGTACTTC. The full variable domain, its missing parts supplied by reference TRBV7-2 and TRBJ2-7, is GAGVSQSPSNKVTEKGKDVELRCDPISGHTALYWYRQSLGQGLEFLIYFQGNSAPDKSGLPSDRFSAERTGGSVSTLTIQRTQQEDSAVYLCASSRTSGNSYEQYFGPGTRLTVT.

V and J are TRBV6-1 and TRBJ2-3; TRBD2 aligns across 8 bases. V dropped 2 bases and J dropped 0; count of bases not matched to a gene: 1. Germline values: CDR1 MNHNS, CDR2 SASEGT. The CDR3 sequence is 15 residues long. This CDR3 is CASSELAGSTDTQYF. The CDR3 DNA sequence: TGTGCCAGCAGTGAACTAGCGGGTAGCACAGATACGCAGTATTTT.

The sample holds a few counts of this clone. V gene TRBV7-3 combines with J gene TRBJ1-1; D is ambiguous. CDR3 length equals 14 residues. The V and J ends lost 5 bases and 4 bases respectively, with 14 bases between them. The germline gives CDR1 SGHTA, CDR2 FQGTGA. DNA for the CDR3: TGTGCCAGCAGCCCGCGGGGAGGCGGCACTGAAGCTTTCTTT. Protein product: CASSPRGGGTEAFF. The complete variable domain, with remaining parts taken from reference TRBV7-3 and TRBJ1-1, reads GAGVSQTPSNKVTEKGKYVELRCDPISGHTALYWYRQSLGQGPEFLIYFQGTGAADDSGLPNDRFFAVRPEGSVSTLKIQRTERGDSAVYLCASSPRGGGTEAFFGQGTRLTVV.

This chain links TRBV7-2 with TRBJ1-4; D might be TRBD1 (5 bases). The CDR3 covers 13 residues. Deletions cut 5 bases from V and 4 bases from J, with 8 bases between. Germline loops: CDR1 SGHTA, CDR2 FQGNSA. The CDR3 DNA sequence: TGTGCCAGCAGCCGACAGAATAATGAAAAACTGTTTTTT. Residues: CASSRQNNEKLFF.

The chain joins TRBV6-6 to TRBJ2-7; 12 positions agree with TRBD2. CDR1 and CDR2 (germline): MNHNY, SVGAGI (reference sequence). CDR3 size: 15 residues. Trimming cost V 6 bases and J 3 bases; bases outside gene matches: 6. The CDR3 nucleotides are TGTGCCAGCAGCCTACTAGCGGGGGGACGCTACGAGCAGTACTTC. Translation gives CASSLLAGGRYEQYF.

The CDR3 sequence: CASSLLTSRSWGTQYF. The CDR3 nucleotides are TGTGCCAGCAGCTTGTTGACTAGCAGAAGTTGGGGGACCCAGTACTTC. This chain links TRBV5-6 with TRBJ2-5; the match to TRBD2 covers 7 bases. Germline V lookup: CDR1 SGHDT, CDR2 YYEEEE. Germline trimming cut 1 base from V and 7 bases from J; bases unmatched to any gene: 13. The CDR3 extends over 16 amino acids.

A single count supports this clone. The chain employs TRBV18 and TRBJ2-7; the D is unclear. V was cut by 0 bases and J by 1 base, with 10 bases left in between. The CDR3 is 15 residues long. Looked up from germline, CDR1 is KGHSH and CDR2 is LQKENI. CDR3: CASSPPSDGSYEQYF. CDR3 nucleotides: TGTGCCAGCTCACCACCCTCCGACGGGTCCTACGAGCAGTACTTC.

This clone was found once. The V gene is TRBV7-9, the J gene TRBJ2-1; 16 bases are shared with TRBD2. With 2 bases clipped from V and 7 bases from J, the junction kept 5 bases outside the gene matches. This CDR3 spans 17 amino acids. Germline loops: CDR1 SEHNR, CDR2 FQNEAQ (reference sequence). This chain's CDR3 is CASSLWGTSGRVNEQFF. CDR3 DNA sequence: TGTGCCAGCAGCTTATGGGGGACTAGCGGGAGGGTGAATGAGCAGTTCTTC.

This chain connects TRBV28 to TRBJ1-5, with D perhaps TRBD1 (6 bases). This CDR3 spans 18 amino acids. V dropped 3 bases and J dropped 2 bases, with 20 bases sitting between them. Per germline, CDR1 MDHEN and CDR2 SYDVKM. The CDR3 bases are TGTGCCAGCAGTTTTTCCCCAGGGGAAGGTTCGGGCAATCAGCCCCAGCATTTT. It translates to CASSFSPGEGSGNQPQHF.